These T cell receptor beta chains were read from a single sample in a study of CD8 T cells in Susac syndrome. TCRdb processed the immunoSEQ multiplex PCR reads anew with MiXCR; each CDR3 protein has one entry. This table has some 200,000 distinct CDR3 sequences, almost 96% appearing once. The specimen sequenced was CD4+ T cells from PBMCs. The receptors originated from a human donor with Susac syndrome. CDR3s include the opening cysteine and the closing phenylalanine or tryptophan. The order of the fields is CDR3 protein, CDR3 DNA, J gene, clone size, D gene, V gene, CDR3 length. A D gene is named only where the DNA matches it firmly. Expanded clones are given a class, and other clones once, few, many or no size at all.

cdr3_aa: CASRTGVGSEKLFF; cdr3_nt: TGTGCCAGCAGGACAGGGGTGGGGAGTGAAAAACTGTTTTTT; j_call: TRBJ1-4; clone_size: once; d_call: TRBD1; v_call: TRBV14; cdr3_length: 14
cdr3_aa: CAWSIGLDNQPQHF; cdr3_nt: TGTGCCTGGAGTATTGGGTTGGACAATCAGCCCCAGCATTTT; j_call: TRBJ1-5; clone_size: NA; d_call: NA; v_call: TRBV30; cdr3_length: 14
cdr3_aa: CASSPGGVWNYGYTF; cdr3_nt: TGTGCCAGCAGTCCAGGGGGCGTCTGGAACTATGGCTACACCTTC; j_call: TRBJ1-2; clone_size: NA; d_call: TRBD1; v_call: TRBV7-6; cdr3_length: 15
cdr3_aa: CSARGQFQETQYF; cdr3_nt: TGCAGTGCTAGAGGACAGTTCCAAGAGACCCAGTACTTC; j_call: TRBJ2-5; clone_size: NA; d_call: NA; v_call: TRBV20-1; cdr3_length: 13
cdr3_aa: CASSDDAGRVYEQYF; cdr3_nt: TGTGCCAGCAGTGATGATGCGGGACGAGTCTACGAGCAGTACTTC; j_call: TRBJ2-7; clone_size: NA; d_call: NA; v_call: TRBV2; cdr3_length: 15
cdr3_aa: CSASTGTEVNSPLHF; cdr3_nt: TGCAGTGCTAGTACCGGGACCGAGGTTAATTCACCCCTCCACTTT; j_call: TRBJ1-6; clone_size: NA; d_call: NA; v_call: TRBV20-1; cdr3_length: 15
cdr3_aa: CASSVGLRRATGELFF; cdr3_nt: TGTGCCAGCAGCGTAGGTCTCCGGAGGGCCACCGGGGAGCTGTTTTTT; j_call: TRBJ2-2; clone_size: NA; d_call: NA; v_call: TRBV9; cdr3_length: 16
cdr3_aa: CASSEQRTGQGVRETQYF; cdr3_nt: TGTGCCAGCAGTGAACAGCGTACGGGACAGGGAGTAAGAGAGACCCAGTACTTC; j_call: TRBJ2-5; clone_size: NA; d_call: TRBD1; v_call: TRBV6-1; cdr3_length: 18
cdr3_aa: CASSLVGGAGNEQFF; cdr3_nt: TGTGCCAGCAGCTTAGTCGGGGGGGCCGGGAATGAGCAGTTCTTC; j_call: TRBJ2-1; clone_size: once; d_call: TRBD2; v_call: TRBV7-2; cdr3_length: 15
cdr3_aa: CASSSVSGQYF; cdr3_nt: TGTGCCAGCAGTTCCGTCTCGGGGCAGTATTTT; j_call: TRBJ2-3; clone_size: NA; d_call: NA; v_call: TRBV27; cdr3_length: 11
cdr3_aa: CSVGNNYGYTF; cdr3_nt: TGCAGCGTTGGGAACAACTATGGCTACACCTTC; j_call: TRBJ1-2; clone_size: NA; d_call: NA; v_call: TRBV29-1; cdr3_length: 11
cdr3_aa: CASTGTGFLSYNSPLHF; cdr3_nt: TGTGCCAGCACCGGGACAGGGTTCTTATCCTATAATTCACCCCTCCACTTT; j_call: TRBJ1-6; clone_size: NA; d_call: TRBD1; v_call: TRBV7-2; cdr3_length: 17
cdr3_aa: CASSQWTLNIQYF; cdr3_nt: TGCGCCAGCAGCCAATGGACACTAAACATTCAGTACTTC; j_call: TRBJ2-4; clone_size: NA; d_call: NA; v_call: TRBV4-3; cdr3_length: 13
cdr3_aa: CASLAGLTLNYGYTF; cdr3_nt: TGTGCCAGTCTCGCAGGGTTAACTCTTAACTATGGCTACACCTTC; j_call: TRBJ1-2; clone_size: NA; d_call: NA; v_call: TRBV2; cdr3_length: 15
cdr3_aa: CASSPLGGIVSPLHF; cdr3_nt: TGTGCCAGCAGTCCCTTGGGAGGGATAGTCTCACCCCTCCACTTT; j_call: TRBJ1-6; clone_size: once; d_call: NA; v_call: TRBV27; cdr3_length: 15
cdr3_aa: CASSQRTGVADTQYF; cdr3_nt: TGTGCCAGCAGCCAGAGGACAGGGGTAGCAGATACGCAGTATTTT; j_call: TRBJ2-3; clone_size: NA; d_call: TRBD1; v_call: TRBV7-2; cdr3_length: 15
cdr3_aa: CASSLASLASYEQYF; cdr3_nt: TGCGCCAGCAGCTTGGCCTCACTAGCCTCCTACGAGCAGTACTTC; j_call: TRBJ2-7; clone_size: NA; d_call: NA; v_call: TRBV5-1; cdr3_length: 15
cdr3_aa: CASSLYETNTGELFF; cdr3_nt: TGTGCCAGCAGCTTATACGAGACGAACACCGGGGAGCTGTTTTTT; j_call: TRBJ2-2; clone_size: NA; d_call: NA; v_call: TRBV7-3; cdr3_length: 15
cdr3_aa: CASSLGTGGPMETQYF; cdr3_nt: TGTGCCAGCAGCCTCGGGACAGGGGGACCAATGGAGACCCAGTACTTC; j_call: TRBJ2-5; clone_size: NA; d_call: TRBD1; v_call: TRBV9; cdr3_length: 16
cdr3_aa: CASSQEGGVDTQYF; cdr3_nt: TGTGCCAGCAGCCAAGAGGGGGGAGTTGATACGCAGTATTTT; j_call: TRBJ2-3; clone_size: NA; d_call: NA; v_call: TRBV4-2; cdr3_length: 14
cdr3_aa: CASSHPAGFTETQYF; cdr3_nt: TGTGCCAGCAGCCACCCTGCGGGGTTTACAGAGACCCAGTACTTC; j_call: TRBJ2-5; clone_size: NA; d_call: NA; v_call: TRBV4-2; cdr3_length: 15
cdr3_aa: CAWRWAYNEQFF; cdr3_nt: TGTGCCTGGAGATGGGCCTACAATGAGCAGTTCTTC; j_call: TRBJ2-1; clone_size: NA; d_call: NA; v_call: TRBV30; cdr3_length: 12
cdr3_aa: CASTRTVQETQYF; cdr3_nt: TGTGCCAGCACCCGGACAGTTCAAGAGACCCAGTACTTC; j_call: TRBJ2-5; clone_size: NA; d_call: NA; v_call: TRBV6-1; cdr3_length: 13
cdr3_aa: CAWSVQESNYGYTF; cdr3_nt: TGTGCCTGGAGTGTACAAGAGTCGAACTATGGCTACACCTTC; j_call: TRBJ1-2; clone_size: NA; d_call: NA; v_call: TRBV30; cdr3_length: 14
cdr3_aa: CASSQLQGDYEQYF; cdr3_nt: TGTGCCAGCAGCCAATTACAGGGAGACTACGAGCAGTACTTC; j_call: TRBJ2-7; clone_size: NA; d_call: NA; v_call: TRBV3-1; cdr3_length: 14
cdr3_aa: CSARGGNSPLHF; cdr3_nt: TGCAGTGCTAGAGGCGGTAATTCACCCCTCCACTTT; j_call: TRBJ1-6; clone_size: NA; d_call: NA; v_call: TRBV20-1; cdr3_length: 12
cdr3_aa: CASSYLEYNEQFF; cdr3_nt: TGTGCCAGCAGTTACCTAGAATACAATGAGCAGTTCTTC; j_call: TRBJ2-1; clone_size: NA; d_call: NA; v_call: TRBV6-2/TRBV6-3; cdr3_length: 13
cdr3_aa: CASTSRGGGASTDTQYF; cdr3_nt: TGTGCCAGTACCTCCCGAGGCGGGGGGGCTTCGACAGATACGCAGTATTTT; j_call: TRBJ2-3; clone_size: NA; d_call: TRBD2; v_call: TRBV19; cdr3_length: 17
cdr3_aa: CASSLPPGPYEQYF; cdr3_nt: TGTGCCAGCAGCTTACCCCCGGGCCCCTACGAGCAGTACTTC; j_call: TRBJ2-7; clone_size: NA; d_call: NA; v_call: TRBV7-4; cdr3_length: 14
cdr3_aa: CASSQDHRQEAFF; cdr3_nt: TGCGCCAGCAGCCAAGATCATCGACAGGAAGCTTTCTTT; j_call: TRBJ1-1; clone_size: NA; d_call: NA; v_call: TRBV4-1; cdr3_length: 13
cdr3_aa: CAGSGGLYEQYF; cdr3_nt: TGTGCCGGAAGCGGCGGGTTATACGAGCAGTACTTC; j_call: TRBJ2-7; clone_size: NA; d_call: NA; v_call: TRBV30; cdr3_length: 12
cdr3_aa: CASSLAAAGGAETQYF; cdr3_nt: TGTGCCAGCAGCTTGGCAGCGGCCGGAGGTGCGGAGACCCAGTACTTC; j_call: TRBJ2-5; clone_size: once; d_call: NA; v_call: TRBV5-4; cdr3_length: 16
cdr3_aa: CATSRSPDQLDTQYF; cdr3_nt: TGTGCCACCAGCAGGTCTCCGGATCAATTAGATACGCAGTATTTT; j_call: TRBJ2-3; clone_size: NA; d_call: NA; v_call: TRBV15; cdr3_length: 15
cdr3_aa: CASSTTSGSSYEQYF; cdr3_nt: TGTGCCAGCAGCACAACTAGCGGTAGCTCCTACGAGCAGTACTTC; j_call: TRBJ2-7; clone_size: NA; d_call: TRBD2; v_call: TRBV7-2; cdr3_length: 15
cdr3_aa: CASSLLDGSYEQYF; cdr3_nt: TGTGCCAGCAGTTTACTTGACGGCTCCTACGAGCAGTACTTC; j_call: TRBJ2-7; clone_size: NA; d_call: NA; v_call: TRBV28; cdr3_length: 14
cdr3_aa: CASSLRSTGDQPQHF; cdr3_nt: TGTGCCAGCAGTTTGAGGAGCACAGGGGATCAGCCCCAGCATTTT; j_call: TRBJ1-5; clone_size: NA; d_call: TRBD1; v_call: TRBV27; cdr3_length: 15
cdr3_aa: CASSPDLDSFATEAFF; cdr3_nt: TGTGCCAGCTCACCAGATTTGGACAGCTTCGCCACTGAAGCTTTCTTT; j_call: TRBJ1-1; clone_size: NA; d_call: NA; v_call: TRBV18; cdr3_length: 16
cdr3_aa: CATTGTGMFNQPQHF; cdr3_nt: TGTGCCACCACGGGGACAGGGATGTTCAATCAGCCCCAGCATTTT; j_call: TRBJ1-5; clone_size: once; d_call: TRBD1; v_call: TRBV19; cdr3_length: 15
cdr3_aa: CASSLDTFGYTF; cdr3_nt: TGTGCCAGCAGTTTGGACACTTTCGGCTACACCTTC; j_call: TRBJ1-2; clone_size: NA; d_call: NA; v_call: TRBV12-3/TRBV12-4; cdr3_length: 12
cdr3_aa: CASREGYYGYTF; cdr3_nt: TGTGCCAGCAGAGAGGGTTACTATGGCTACACCTTC; j_call: TRBJ1-2; clone_size: NA; d_call: NA; v_call: TRBV6-5; cdr3_length: 12
cdr3_aa: CAWSFKGQQNYGYTF; cdr3_nt: TGTGCCTGGAGTTTTAAGGGACAGCAGAACTATGGCTACACCTTC; j_call: TRBJ1-2; clone_size: NA; d_call: TRBD1; v_call: TRBV30; cdr3_length: 15
cdr3_aa: CASSLFTGGGASTDTQYF; cdr3_nt: TGTGCCAGCAGCTTATTCACCGGCGGGGGAGCTAGCACAGATACGCAGTATTTT; j_call: TRBJ2-3; clone_size: NA; d_call: TRBD2; v_call: TRBV13; cdr3_length: 18
cdr3_aa: CAWSRPGELFF; cdr3_nt: TGTGCCTGGAGCCGACCCGGGGAGCTGTTTTTT; j_call: TRBJ2-2; clone_size: NA; d_call: NA; v_call: TRBV30; cdr3_length: 11
cdr3_aa: CATSRDRWTGGLGEQYF; cdr3_nt: TGTGCCACCAGCAGAGATAGGTGGACAGGGGGCTTGGGTGAGCAGTACTTC; j_call: TRBJ2-7; clone_size: NA; d_call: TRBD1; v_call: TRBV15; cdr3_length: 17
cdr3_aa: CASLSSGILLNTEAFF; cdr3_nt: TGTGCCAGTTTATCGTCGGGGATTCTTTTGAACACTGAAGCTTTCTTT; j_call: TRBJ1-1; clone_size: NA; d_call: NA; v_call: TRBV7-9; cdr3_length: 16
cdr3_aa: CASRHSWQGTEAFF; cdr3_nt: TGTGCCAGCAGGCACAGTTGGCAGGGAACTGAAGCTTTCTTT; j_call: TRBJ1-1; clone_size: NA; d_call: NA; v_call: TRBV6-4; cdr3_length: 14